The source of this TCR beta chain is a study of shared clonotypes between healthy human individuals. Across the study: Participating donors consisted of a couple of women and a few men aged 18 to 49.

Methods used by the authors: Sequence data from immunoSEQ were junction-only and lacked quality scores; consequently, filtering differed. The assay was immunoSEQ multiplex PCR, and TCRdb's table has in-frame clones only and misses some. Clone size and the V and J calls come from that table; the DNA yielded D and trimming. The sample yields some 2,000,000 clones, 85% to 95% seen once. Study-wide findings and caveats: How much donors shared clonotypes was expected to be affected by sequencing depth.

Worth noting for this clone: Its antigen is undetermined.

The TCR comes from a man younger than 30 in good health. The sequencing sample was made of naive CD4+ T cells sorted from blood. Subset given: CD45RA+ positively selected.

The CDR3 sequence is CAISIIDRRDTGELFF. In nucleotides, the CDR3 is TGTGCCATCAGCATCATAGACAGGAGGGACACCGGGGAGCTGTTTTTT. This chain links TRBV10-3 with TRBJ2-2, with D perhaps TRBD1 or TRBD2 (6 bases each). The germline V and J ends were trimmed by 6 bases and 3 bases, with 17 bases remaining between them. Germline CDR1 is ENHRY and CDR2 is SYGVKD. This CDR3 has 16 amino acids.